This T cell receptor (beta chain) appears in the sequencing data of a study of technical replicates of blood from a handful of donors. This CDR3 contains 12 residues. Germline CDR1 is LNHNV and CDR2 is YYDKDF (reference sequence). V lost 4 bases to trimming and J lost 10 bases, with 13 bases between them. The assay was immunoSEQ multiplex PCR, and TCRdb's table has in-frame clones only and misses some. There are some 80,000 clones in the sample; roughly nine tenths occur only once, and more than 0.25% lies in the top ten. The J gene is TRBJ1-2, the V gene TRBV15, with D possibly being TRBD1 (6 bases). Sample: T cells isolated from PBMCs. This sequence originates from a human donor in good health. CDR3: CATSTRGQHYTF. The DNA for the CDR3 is TGTGCCACCAGCACGCGAGGACAGCACTACACCTTC.